Each of the 26 T cell receptor beta chains below was sequenced from the same sample in a study of T and B cells in COVID-19 patients. Blood genomic DNA input for TRB amplification was 250-500 ng. Multiplex PCR with BIOMED2 TRB-A/B primer pools amplified TRB rearrangements. TCRdb re-called the multiplex PCR reads with MiXCR, one entry per CDR3 protein. Of roughly 15,000 distinct CDR3 sequences in the sample, around 30% were seen once. The sequenced material came from blood. Every receptor here comes from a human donor who had recovered from COVID-19.

The rearrangement links TRBV5-1 to TRBJ2-7; no definite D call. This CDR3 is built from 14 residues. In germline, CDR1 is SGHRS, CDR2 YFSETQ. V lost 0 bases and J lost 5, with 12 bases in between. The CDR3, as DNA: TGCGCCAGCAGCTTGGAAGGCAGCTTGGACGAGCAGTACTTC. This encodes CASSLEGSLDEQYF. The full variable domain, in which reference TRBV5-1 and TRBJ2-7 provide the parts outside the CDR3, is KAGVTQTPRYLIKTRGQQVTLSCSPISGHRSVSWYQQTPGQGLQFLFEYFSETQRNKGNFPGRFSGRQFSNSRSEMNVSTLELGDSALYLCASSLEGSLDEQYFGPGTRLTVT.

This clonotype is categorized as medium-sized (0.01 to 0.1%). The chain links TRBV19 to TRBJ2-2; 8 bases line up with TRBD2. From germline, CDR1 is LNHDA and CDR2 SQIVND (reference sequence). This CDR3 is built from 14 residues. Trimming took 6 bases from V and 6 from J; bases not matched to a gene: 6. The CDR3 bases are TGTGCCAGTAGGCCTACCGGGGGGGCCGGGGAGCTGTTTTTT. This codes for CASRPTGGAGELFF.

The chain recombines TRBV5-5 with TRBJ1-5; a weak D match, TRBD1 (5 bases). The CDR3 extends over 15 amino acids. Germline CDR1 SGHKS, CDR2 YYEKEE (reference sequence). With 2 bases removed from V and 0 bases from J, the gap between germline ends came to 9 bases. CDR3 region: CASSFGGDSNQPQHF. The CDR3 nucleotides read TGTGCCAGCAGCTTCGGAGGGGATAGCAATCAGCCCCAGCATTTT.

The chain recombines TRBV19 with TRBJ1-5; D remains unclear. V dropped 1 base and J dropped 0 bases, with 7 bases sitting between them. The CDR3 sequence is 15 residues long. Per the germline V gene, CDR1 is LNHDA and CDR2 is SQIVND (reference sequence). The CDR3 is CASSIGLGSNQPQHF. CDR3 bases: TGTGCCAGTAGTATAGGTCTCGGTAGCAATCAGCCCCAGCATTTT. Full variable domain (outside the CDR3, taken from reference TRBV19 and TRBJ1-5): DGGITQSPKYLFRKEGQNVTLSCEQNLNHDAMYWYRQDPGQGLRLIYYSQIVNDFQKGDIAEGYSVSREKKESFPLTVTSAQKNPTAFYLCASSIGLGSNQPQHFGDGTRLSIL.

The chain links TRBV6-2 or TRBV6-3 to TRBJ1-3; D is ambiguous. The germline V gene has CDR1 MNHEY and CDR2 SVGEGT. The V end was cut by 6 bases, the J end by 1 base, with 7 bases between. This CDR3 comprises 13 residues. This CDR3 is CASRRTSGNTIYF. For the CDR3, the DNA is TGTGCCAGCAGACGGACTTCTGGAAACACCATATATTTT.

Concerning this clonotype itself: Possible read error: a much larger clone is one base away. The chain joins TRBV13 to TRBJ2-7, with 14 bases identical to TRBD2. The length of the CDR3 is 16 residues. From germline, CDR1 is PRHDT and CDR2 FYEKMQ (reference sequence). V shed 6 bases and J 3 bases; nucleotides not matched to a gene: 7. CDR3 sequence (DNA): TGTGCCAGCAGAATGACTAGCGGGGGGGCTCACTACGAGCAGTACTTC. This codes for CASRMTSGGAHYEQYF.

This clonotype was found many times. This chain uses TRBV6-1 with TRBJ2-3; D perhaps matches TRBD2 (6 bases). V lost 2 bases and J lost 6, with 15 bases in between. Germline assignment: CDR1 MNHNS and CDR2 SASEGT. The CDR3 has 15 amino acids. This CDR3 reads CASSESGGHRDTQYF. CDR3 coding DNA: TGTGCCAGCAGTGAATCCGGGGGTCATAGGGATACGCAGTATTTT.

This clonotype was seen a few times. The rearrangement links TRBV14 to TRBJ1-2; D remains unclear. V lost 10 bases to trimming and J lost 6 bases, with 18 bases between them. The CDR3 has 13 residues. Germline CDR1 and CDR2: SGHDN and FVKESK. CDR3 in amino acids: CATARSEGNGYTF. CDR3 nucleotides: TGTGCCACCGCGCGATCGGAAGGGAATGGCTACACCTTC.

This clonotype was found many times. V is TRBV24-1 and J is TRBJ2-1; 7 bases map to TRBD1. V shed 4 bases, J shed 12 bases, and the junction held 8 bases outside the gene matches. Germline-derived CDR1 and CDR2 are KGHDR and SFDVKD. The CDR3 is made up of 13 amino acids. The CDR3 DNA follows: TGTGCCACCAGTGACGTAACAGGGGTCGGGCAGTTCTTC. Translation gives CATSDVTGVGQFF.

This clonotype was observed a few times. V and J are TRBV4-3 and TRBJ2-7; 8 nucleotides line up with TRBD1. This CDR3 spans 13 amino acids. Germline V gene lookup returns CDR1 LGHNA and CDR2 YSLEER. Trimming took 9 bases from V and 3 from J; bases not matched to a gene: 7. The CDR3 sequence: CASSDRVDYEQYF. In DNA form, the CDR3 reads TGCGCCAGTTCGGACAGGGTGGACTACGAGCAGTACTTC.

The chain combines TRBV5-1 with TRBJ2-7, with 7 nucleotides matching TRBD1. The CDR3 has 14 residues. The germline CDR1 and CDR2 sequences are SGHRS and YFSETQ. With V trimmed by 0 bases and J by 3 bases, 3 bases remained unmatched. The CDR3 is CASSLAGGFYEQYF. CDR3 DNA sequence: TGCGCCAGCAGCTTGGCAGGGGGTTTCTACGAGCAGTACTTC.

On this clonotype: This sequence may be a read error, since a much larger clone differs from it by one base. The chain recombines TRBV19 with TRBJ2-7, with D tentatively TRBD1 or TRBD2 (6 bases each). Germline V gene data show CDR1 as LNHDA and CDR2 as SQIVND (reference sequence). This CDR3 contains 14 residues. Trimming removed 3 bases at V and 5 bases at J, with 14 bases between. CDR3 sequence (DNA): TGTGCCAGTAGTATGTTCGGGGGCCCCAACGAGCAGTACTTC. This sequence encodes CASSMFGGPNEQYF.

This clonotype was picked up a small number of times. This sequence joins TRBV10-3 and TRBJ1-1; 7 nucleotides align to TRBD1. CDR3 length: 15 residues. Per the germline V gene, CDR1 is ENHRY and CDR2 is SYGVKD. V trimming: 5 bases; J trimming: 5 bases; junction bases outside the gene matches: 11. The CDR3, as DNA: TGTGCCATCAGTCATCCTCAGGGGGGTGAAACTGAAGCTTTCTTT. It yields the protein CAISHPQGGETEAFF.

The chain uses TRBV20-1 and TRBJ2-3, with a weak D call TRBD2 (5 bases). Germline lookup yields CDR1 DFQATT and CDR2 SNEGSKA (reference sequence). The V gene lost 0 bases and the J gene lost 2 bases, with 12 bases spanning the gap. This CDR3 is built from 15 residues. The CDR3 loop reads CSARDPSGPTDTQYF. CDR3 nucleotides: TGCAGTGCTAGAGATCCCAGCGGACCCACAGATACGCAGTATTTT.

The table lists this clonotype with many counts. The chain carries TRBV19 and TRBJ1-5, with D perhaps TRBD1 (5 bases). The CDR3 contains 15 residues. Per the germline V gene, CDR1 is LNHDA and CDR2 is SQIVND (reference sequence). V gave up 2 bases and J gave up 7 bases, with 15 bases separating them. In nucleotides, the CDR3 is TGTGCCAGTAGTATACGAGGGGTTCCCGAGCAGCCCCAGCATTTT. It translates to CASSIRGVPEQPQHF.

There are a few counts of this clonotype. The rearrangement uses TRBV10-3 and TRBJ1-5; no reliable D call. Trimming shortened V by 6 bases and J by 5 bases, and 14 bases separated the two germline ends. Germline CDR1 ENHRY, CDR2 SYGVKD. CDR3 length equals 14 residues. CDR3 DNA: TGTGCCATCAGGGAGGGTGTCGGGGATCAGCCCCAGCATTTT. This encodes CAIREGVGDQPQHF.

This clonotype was found a few times. The V call is TRBV20-1, the J call TRBJ2-7, with D tentatively TRBD1 or TRBD2 (5 bases each). V was trimmed by 3 bases and J by 5 bases, leaving 20 bases between them. Germline V gene data show CDR1 as DFQATT and CDR2 as SNEGSKA (reference sequence). The CDR3 sequence is 15 residues long. This chain's CDR3 is CSARSAQDLGNEQYF. CDR3 nucleotide sequence: TGCAGTGCTAGGTCCGCACAGGACCTCGGGAACGAGCAGTACTTC.

This clonotype was counted ten times or more. This chain links TRBV27 with TRBJ2-7; 8 bases are a match to TRBD1. The V gene's germline CDR1 is MNHEY and CDR2 SMNVEV (reference sequence). The CDR3 consists of 13 residues. V lost 8 bases to trimming and J lost 12 bases; unmatched junction nucleotides: 15. The CDR3 protein is CASWTIGQGSVYF. CDR3 nucleotide sequence: TGTGCCAGCTGGACCATCGGACAGGGAAGTGTGTACTTC.

This clonotype appeared a few times. The CDR3 DNA sequence: TGTGCCAGCAGTTACTCGAGAGACGGAGGTACTGAAGCTTTCTTT. Encoded protein: CASSYSRDGGTEAFF. This chain links TRBV6-5 with TRBJ1-1; D is unresolved. The V gene's germline CDR1 is MNHEY and CDR2 SVGAGI. The V and J ends lost 0 bases and 5 bases respectively, with 13 bases between them. The CDR3 sequence is 15 residues long.

This clonotype is termed medium-sized (0.01 to 0.1%). The chain joins TRBV13 to TRBJ2-3; no firm D call. V lost 4 bases, J lost 5 bases, and 7 bases lay in between. The CDR3 length is 12 residues. Germline values: CDR1 PRHDT, CDR2 FYEKMQ (reference sequence). The CDR3 DNA sequence: TGTGCCAGCAGCTCCTCGGTAGATACGCAGTATTTT. This codes for CASSSSVDTQYF.

This clonotype was seen more than once but under ten times. The gene calls are TRBV6-1 and TRBJ1-6, with TRBD1 as a possible D gene (5 bases). The germline V and J ends were trimmed by 7 bases and 11 bases, with 18 bases remaining between them. The CDR3 length is 14 residues. Per germline, CDR1 MNHNS and CDR2 SASEGT. In nucleotides, the CDR3 is TGTGCCAGCAACGAGGGGCTTATAAAACCACCCCTCCACTTT. The encoded protein is CASNEGLIKPPLHF.

Sample share makes this clonotype medium-sized. The V call is TRBV13, the J call TRBJ2-3, with D perhaps TRBD1 (5 bases). The V gene's germline CDR1 is PRHDT and CDR2 FYEKMQ (reference sequence). The CDR3 is made up of 12 amino acids. Trimming left V 5 bases short and J 5 bases short, with 8 bases between. The CDR3 reads CASSTQGDTQYF. DNA for the CDR3: TGTGCCAGCAGCACGCAGGGAGATACGCAGTATTTT.

By share, this clonotype counts as medium-sized (0.01 to 0.1%). The V and J genes are TRBV6-5 and TRBJ2-5, with no clear D. The ends were cut back, 6 bases at V and 1 base at J, with 12 bases in the middle. The germline V gene has CDR1 MNHEY and CDR2 SVGAGI. The length of the CDR3 is 14 residues. Here the CDR3 reads CASRSTWGQETQYF. For the CDR3, the DNA is TGTGCCAGCAGGTCCACTTGGGGCCAAGAGACCCAGTACTTC.

The chain is built from TRBV18 and TRBJ1-5; TRBD1 matches 8 bases. The CDR3 has 14 amino acids. Germline V gene data show CDR1 as KGHSH and CDR2 as LQKENI. The J segment lost 5 bases and the V segment lost 4 bases, leaving 4 bases of the junction unmatched. CDR3 coding DNA: TGTGCCAGCTCACTCGGACAGGGAGATCAGCCCCAGCATTTT. Its translation: CASSLGQGDQPQHF.

This clonotype was seen a handful of times. The J gene is TRBJ2-3, the V gene TRBV11-2, with TRBD1 identical over 7 bases. The CDR3 is 16 amino acids. Germline-derived CDR1 and CDR2 are SGHAT and FQNNGV. V was pared by 1 base and J by 4 bases, with 8 bases of the junction left unmatched. The CDR3: CASSLGNRGGADTQYF. The CDR3 region has the DNA TGTGCCAGCAGCTTAGGAAACAGGGGTGGAGCAGATACGCAGTATTTT.

This clonotype has a handful of counts. The V and J genes are TRBV18 and TRBJ1-6, with no clear D. The CDR3 runs 16 residues. CDR1 is KGHSH, CDR2 LQKENI, per germline. V lost 3 bases and J 10 bases, leaving 19 bases between the germline ends. The CDR3 spells CASSPTPFATDSPLHF. DNA for the CDR3: TGTGCCAGCTCACCGACTCCCTTCGCTACCGACTCACCCCTCCACTTT.